This T cell receptor beta chain was sequenced for a study of identical twins. TCRdb fed the 5' RACE reads into MiXCR, producing one record per CDR3 protein. The table records 130,000 to 150,000 distinct CDR3 sequences, under 4.5% of them present only once. Only a few counts were recorded for this clonotype. Its antigen is still unknown. Study-wide results and caveats: Memory repertoires showed no such pattern, whereas abundant cord blood beta clonotypes carried fewer insertions.

Germline V lookup: CDR1 SGHVS, CDR2 FQNEAQ. V was shortened by 3 bases and J by 0 bases, with 11 bases between the two germline ends. This CDR3 comprises 15 residues. This chain links TRBV7-8 with TRBJ1-1; D not certain. The source material was memory T cells sorted from blood. This clonotype was sampled from a man younger than 30 in good health. The CDR3 DNA reads as TGTGCCAGCAGCTTGCCACAGAGCTTGAACACTGAAGCTTTCTTT. Its translation is CASSLPQSLNTEAFF. The complete variable domain, with remaining parts taken from reference TRBV7-8 and TRBJ1-1, reads GAGVSQSPRYKVAKRGQDVALRCDPISGHVSLFWYQQALGQGPEFLTYFQNEAQLDKSGLPSDRFFAERPEGSVSTLKIQRTQQEDSAVYLCASSLPQSLNTEAFFGQGTRLTVV.